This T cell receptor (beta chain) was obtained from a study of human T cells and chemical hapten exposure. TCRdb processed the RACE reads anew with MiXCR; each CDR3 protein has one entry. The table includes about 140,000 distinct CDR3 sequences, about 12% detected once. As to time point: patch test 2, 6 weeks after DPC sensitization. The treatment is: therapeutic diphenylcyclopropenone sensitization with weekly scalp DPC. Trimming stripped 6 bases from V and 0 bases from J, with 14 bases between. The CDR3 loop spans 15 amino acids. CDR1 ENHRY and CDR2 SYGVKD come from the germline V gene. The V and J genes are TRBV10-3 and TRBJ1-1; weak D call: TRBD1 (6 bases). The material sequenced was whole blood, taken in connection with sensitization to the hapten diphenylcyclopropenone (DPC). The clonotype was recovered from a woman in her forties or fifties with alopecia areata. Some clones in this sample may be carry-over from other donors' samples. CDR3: CAISPQQGLNTEAFF. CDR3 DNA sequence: TGTGCCATCAGCCCTCAACAGGGCTTGAACACTGAAGCTTTCTTT.